This entry lists 10 T cell receptor beta chains sequenced from one sample in a study of patients and donors after allogeneic stem cell transplantation. TCRdb recomputed calls from the RT-PCR reads with MiXCR, one row per CDR3 protein. The sample includes tens of thousands of distinct CDR3 sequences, roughly 4.9% seen only once; the top ten take about 2.8%. The specimen sequenced was blood, either unsorted or a sorted T cell fraction (not recorded which). The source is a human donor who was either an allogeneic HSCT recipient or a stem cell or donor lymphocyte infusion donor (not recorded which). It is not recorded whose cells these are; they may come from a transplant donor.

The sample holds many counts of this clonotype. V usage is TRBV15 and J usage is TRBJ2-1; 8 nucleotides match TRBD1. The CDR3 runs 15 residues. Germline V gene data show CDR1 as LNHNV and CDR2 as YYDKDF (reference sequence). After removal of 3 bases from V and 4 bases from J, the junction contained 5 bases not matched to a gene. CDR3 amino acids: CATSSDRGSYNEQFF. CDR3 sequence (DNA): TGTGCCACCAGCAGCGACAGGGGTTCGTACAATGAGCAGTTCTTC.

This clonotype was observed at least ten times. The V call is TRBV29-1, the J call TRBJ1-6; the match to TRBD1 covers 7 bases. This CDR3 contains 14 residues. The germline gives CDR1 SQVTM, CDR2 ANQGSEA. V was clipped by 7 bases and J by 2 bases; unmatched bases: 5. The CDR3 protein is CSGQGDTYNSPLHF. CDR3 sequence (DNA): TGCAGCGGCCAGGGGGACACCTATAATTCACCCCTCCACTTT. The whole variable domain, remainder taken from reference TRBV29-1 and TRBJ1-6, is SAVISQKPSRDICQRGTSLTIQCQVDSQVTMMFWYRQQPGQSLTLIATANQGSEATYESGFVIDKFPISRPNLTFSTLTVSNMSPEDSSIYLCSGQGDTYNSPLHFGNGTRLTVT.

This clonotype was seen at least ten times. The genes are TRBV18 and TRBJ1-3, with a weak D call TRBD1 (5 bases). The CDR3 loop spans 20 amino acids. The germline V gene encodes CDR1 KGHSH and CDR2 LQKENI. Trimming removed 1 base from V and 4 bases from J, with 26 bases in between. The chain's CDR3 is CASSPRVAGTPGMFGNTIYF. The CDR3 DNA reads as TGTGCCAGCTCACCACGGGTCGCCGGGACTCCTGGAATGTTCGGAAACACCATATATTTT.

Many counts were recorded for this clonotype. The DNA is omitted, as the CDR3 cannot be located on it reliably, and the CDR3 follows TCRdb's listing. The rearrangement links TRBV11-2 to TRBJ2-2. Germline CDR1 SGHAT, CDR2 FQNNGV. The CDR3 is made up of 14 amino acids, end residues included. CDR3 sequence: CASSPRTTPGSCFF.

The genes are TRBV5-1 and TRBJ2-7, with D possibly TRBD2 on 5 matching bases. V lost 8 bases and J 3 bases, leaving 18 bases between the germline ends. Looked up from germline, CDR1 is SGHRS and CDR2 is YFSETQ. CDR3 length: 14 amino acids. The CDR3 loop is CASSIAKGSYEQYF. In DNA, the CDR3 is TGCGCCAGTAGCATAGCGAAGGGCAGCTACGAGCAGTACTTC.

The chain carries TRBV12-3 or TRBV12-4 and TRBJ1-5; maybe TRBD1 (5 bases). The CDR3 is made up of 13 amino acids. Trimming shortened V by 6 bases and J by 3 bases, and 9 bases separated the two germline ends. CDR3 sequence (DNA): TGTGCCAGCAGGGGGCAGGTCAATCAGCCCCAGCATTTT. Translated: CASRGQVNQPQHF.

Ten or more counts support this clonotype. The chain uses TRBV7-9 and TRBJ2-1, with TRBD2 matching 7 bases. V lost 6 bases and J lost 1; bases outside the gene matches: 6. Germline CDR1 reads SEHNR; CDR2 reads FQNEAQ (reference sequence). This CDR3 comprises 15 residues. CDR3 DNA: TGTGCCAGCAGGTCGGGAGGTTGGTCCTACAATGAGCAGTTCTTC. It encodes CASRSGGWSYNEQFF.

This clonotype showed up many times. CDR3 residues: CASWPGGARQYYEQYF. The CDR3 DNA follows: TGTGCCAGCTGGCCGGGGGGGGCACGCCAATACTACGAGCAGTACTTC. J is TRBJ2-7 and V is TRBV6-1; 8 nucleotides match TRBD2. This CDR3 spans 16 amino acids. CDR1 and CDR2 from the germline V gene are MNHNS and SASEGT. Losses at the gene ends were 8 bases for V and 3 bases for J; bases not matched to a gene: 15.

The V call is TRBV28, the J call TRBJ1-5; 8 positions agree with TRBD1. Germline V gene lookup returns CDR1 MDHEN and CDR2 SYDVKM. The V gene end was trimmed by 3 bases and the J gene end by 3 bases; junction bases not matched to a gene: 13. There are 18 residues in the CDR3. The CDR3 region has the DNA TGTGCCAGCAGTTTCGGGGGGATAGGGGGACAGGTCAATCAGCCCCAGCATTTT. This translates into CASSFGGIGGQVNQPQHF.

The chain couples TRBV2 to TRBJ2-3; D is perhaps TRBD2 (5 bases). V dropped 8 bases and J dropped 2 bases, with 14 bases sitting between them. This CDR3 region has 14 residues. Per the germline V gene, CDR1 is SNHLY and CDR2 is FYNNEI. The CDR3 region is CASSRTGNTDTQYF. The CDR3 DNA sequence: TGTGCCAGCTCACGGACCGGGAACACAGATACGCAGTATTTT.